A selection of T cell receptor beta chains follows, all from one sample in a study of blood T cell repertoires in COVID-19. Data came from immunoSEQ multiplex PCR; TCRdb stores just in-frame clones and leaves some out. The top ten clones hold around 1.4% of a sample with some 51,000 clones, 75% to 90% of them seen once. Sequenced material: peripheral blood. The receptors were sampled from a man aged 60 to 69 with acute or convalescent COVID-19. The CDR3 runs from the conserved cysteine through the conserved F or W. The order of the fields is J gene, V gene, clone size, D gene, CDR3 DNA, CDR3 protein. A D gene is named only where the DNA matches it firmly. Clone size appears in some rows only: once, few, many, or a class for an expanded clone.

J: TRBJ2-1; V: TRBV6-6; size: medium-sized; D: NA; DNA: TGTGCCAGCAGTTTCGAGTTGAGCTCCTACAATGAGCAGTTCTTC; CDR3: CASSFELSSYNEQFF
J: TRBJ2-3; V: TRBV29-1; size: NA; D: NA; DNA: TGCAGCGCCGTACCCACGGGCAGGGTTGGCACAGATACGCAGTATTTT; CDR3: CSAVPTGRVGTDTQYF
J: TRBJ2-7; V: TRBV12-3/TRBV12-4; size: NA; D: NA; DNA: TGTGCCAGCACCGCGGGGTACGAGCAGTACTTC; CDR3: CASTAGYEQYF
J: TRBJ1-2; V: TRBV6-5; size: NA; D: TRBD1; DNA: TGTGCCAGCAGTAAGAACAGGGGGCAGTTCTATGGCTACACCTTC; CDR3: CASSKNRGQFYGYTF
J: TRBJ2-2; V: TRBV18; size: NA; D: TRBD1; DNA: TGTGCCAGCTCCACACCTCCGACAGGGGCTGCGAACACCGGGGAGCTGTTTTTT; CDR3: CASSTPPTGAANTGELFF
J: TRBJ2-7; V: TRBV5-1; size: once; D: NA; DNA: TGCGCCAGCAGCTTACCGGGTTACGAGCAGTACTTC; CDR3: CASSLPGYEQYF
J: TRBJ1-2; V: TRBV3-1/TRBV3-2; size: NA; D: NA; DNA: TGTGCCAGCAGCCAAGATAGTTATGGCTACACCTTC; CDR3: CASSQDSYGYTF
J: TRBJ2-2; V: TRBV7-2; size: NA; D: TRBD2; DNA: TGTGCCAGCAGCTCCCTAAAACTAGCGGCGTTAGCTGGGGAGCTGTTTTTT; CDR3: CASSSLKLAALAGELFF
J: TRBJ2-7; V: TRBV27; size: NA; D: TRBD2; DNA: TGTGCCAGCGGGAGGTCGGTCCTAGCGGGAGTTCGGGGCGAGCAGTACTTC; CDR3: CASGRSVLAGVRGEQYF
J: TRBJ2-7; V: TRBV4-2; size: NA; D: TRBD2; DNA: TGTGCCAGCAGCCAAGAACGGACTAGCGGGGAGCAGTACTTC; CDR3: CASSQERTSGEQYF
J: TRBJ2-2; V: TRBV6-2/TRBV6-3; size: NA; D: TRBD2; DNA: TGTGCCAGCAGTTCAGCGGGAGGGCCGAACACCGGGGAGCTGTTTTTT; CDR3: CASSSAGGPNTGELFF
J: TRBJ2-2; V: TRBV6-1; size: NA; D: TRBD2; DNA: TGTGCCAGCAGTGCCGCGGGGGGCGCGAACACCGGGGAGCTGTTTTTT; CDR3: CASSAAGGANTGELFF
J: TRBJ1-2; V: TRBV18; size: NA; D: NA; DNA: TGTGCCAGCTCACCACGCGCAGGCCCCTATGGCTACACCTTC; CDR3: CASSPRAGPYGYTF
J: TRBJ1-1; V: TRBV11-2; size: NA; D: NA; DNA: TGTGCCAGCAGCTTAGCGGCAGGGAAGTACACTGAAGCTTTCTTT; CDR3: CASSLAAGKYTEAFF
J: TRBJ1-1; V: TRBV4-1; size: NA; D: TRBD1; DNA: TGCGCCAGCAGCCAAGATAACAGGGGGCGCACTGAAGCTTTCTTT; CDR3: CASSQDNRGRTEAFF
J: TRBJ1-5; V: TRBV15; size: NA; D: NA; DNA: TGTGCCACCAGCAGAACAATAGACAGTGGCCAGAGCAATCAGCCCCAGCATTTT; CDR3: CATSRTIDSGQSNQPQHF
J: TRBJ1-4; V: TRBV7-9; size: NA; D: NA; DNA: TGTGCCAGCAGCTTAGTTTCCGGACAGACTAATGAAAAACTGTTTTTT; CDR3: CASSLVSGQTNEKLFF
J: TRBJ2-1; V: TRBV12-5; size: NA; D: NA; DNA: TGTGCTAGTGGTTTGCAACAGGGACCCTACAATGAGCAGTTCTTC; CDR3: CASGLQQGPYNEQFF
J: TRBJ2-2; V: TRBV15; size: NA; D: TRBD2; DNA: TGTGCCACCAGCAGAGATGACGGACTAGCGGGTTTCACCGGGGAGCTGTTTTTT; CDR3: CATSRDDGLAGFTGELFF
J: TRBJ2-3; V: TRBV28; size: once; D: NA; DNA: TGTGCCAGCAGTTTCAGGTTGGGAGAAGACTCCACAGATACGCAGTATTTT; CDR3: CASSFRLGEDSTDTQYF
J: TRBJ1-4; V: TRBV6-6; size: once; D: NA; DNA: TGTGCCAGCATTACCCACGGTGCGGCTAATGAAAAACTGTTTTTT; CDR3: CASITHGAANEKLFF
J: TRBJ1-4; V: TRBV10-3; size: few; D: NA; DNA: TGTGCCACCTCATATGAGGCAACTAATGAAAAACTGTTTTTT; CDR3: CATSYEATNEKLFF
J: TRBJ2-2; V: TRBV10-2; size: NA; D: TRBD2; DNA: TGCGCCAGCGGGGGAGCGGGGGGACCGGGAGAGCTGTTTTTT; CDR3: CASGGAGGPGELFF
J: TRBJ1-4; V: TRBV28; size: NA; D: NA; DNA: TGTGCCAGCAGCCGTGGGGGGGATGAAAAACTGTTTTTT; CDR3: CASSRGGDEKLFF
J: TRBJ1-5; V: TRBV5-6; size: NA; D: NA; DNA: TGTGCCAGCAGCCGGGGGGGTGTCTGGGACAATCAGCCCCAGCATTTT; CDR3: CASSRGGVWDNQPQHF
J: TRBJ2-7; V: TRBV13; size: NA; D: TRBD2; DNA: TGTGCCAGCAGCAAGCCGGGCGCGGGGGGCTCCTACGAGCAGTACTTC; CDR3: CASSKPGAGGSYEQYF
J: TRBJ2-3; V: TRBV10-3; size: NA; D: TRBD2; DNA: TGTGCCACCGCCCGACTAGCGGGGGTTCCCTCTAGCACAGATACGCAGTATTTT; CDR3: CATARLAGVPSSTDTQYF
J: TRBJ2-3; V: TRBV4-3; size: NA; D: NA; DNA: TGCGCCAGCAGCCAAACGGGAATCGGCGATACGCAGTATTTT; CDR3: CASSQTGIGDTQYF
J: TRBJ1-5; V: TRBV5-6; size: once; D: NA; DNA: TGTGCCAGCAGCTTGGGAACTGGTTGGAGCAATCAGCCCCAGCATTTT; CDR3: CASSLGTGWSNQPQHF
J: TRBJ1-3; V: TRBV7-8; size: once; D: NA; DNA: TGTGCCAGCAGCTTAGATTGGTTGGGGAGGGTTGACGGAAACACCATATATTTT; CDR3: CASSLDWLGRVDGNTIYF
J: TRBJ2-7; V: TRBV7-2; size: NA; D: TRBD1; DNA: TGTGCCAGCAGCCTAAGTCGAGGACAGGGATCCACCTACGAGCAGTACTTC; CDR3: CASSLSRGQGSTYEQYF
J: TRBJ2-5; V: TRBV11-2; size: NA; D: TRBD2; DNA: TGTGCCAGCAGCTTACGCTCGGCCCCCGGGGGGGAGACCCAGTACTTC; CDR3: CASSLRSAPGGETQYF
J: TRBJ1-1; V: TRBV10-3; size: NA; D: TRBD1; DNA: TGTGCCATCAAAGGGACAGCTTTGAACACTGAAGCTTTCTTT; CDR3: CAIKGTALNTEAFF
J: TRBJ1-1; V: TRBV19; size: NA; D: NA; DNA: TGTGCCAGTAGTACTGCCCCGGGGGGGGAAGCTTTCTTT; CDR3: CASSTAPGGEAFF
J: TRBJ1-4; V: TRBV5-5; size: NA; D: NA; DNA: TGTGCCAGCAGCGCCAACAGGGTCCCTAATGAAAAACTGTTTTTT; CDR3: CASSANRVPNEKLFF
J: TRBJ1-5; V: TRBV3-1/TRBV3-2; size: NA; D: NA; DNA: TGTGCCAGCAGCCTGACAGCGGGCTACAATCAGCCCCAGCATTTT; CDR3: CASSLTAGYNQPQHF
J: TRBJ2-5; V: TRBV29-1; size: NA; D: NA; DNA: TGCAGCGTTGTTGTAGCCGGGGAGACCCAGTACTTC; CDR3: CSVVVAGETQYF
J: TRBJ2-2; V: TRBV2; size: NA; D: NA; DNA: TGTGCCAGCAGTGAAGCACAGGTGGTCACCGGGGAGCTGTTTTTT; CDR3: CASSEAQVVTGELFF
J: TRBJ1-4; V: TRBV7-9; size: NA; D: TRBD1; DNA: TGTGCCAGCAGCCATCCCGGGACAGAGACCTATAATGAAAAACTGTTTTTT; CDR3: CASSHPGTETYNEKLFF
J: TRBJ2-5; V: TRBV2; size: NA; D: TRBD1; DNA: TGTGCCAGCAGTGGGGACAGACAAGAGACCCAGTACTTC; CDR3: CASSGDRQETQYF
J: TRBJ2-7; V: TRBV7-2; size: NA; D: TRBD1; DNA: TGTGCCAGCAGCCCCTCGGGGGACAGGGTCTACGAGCAGTACTTC; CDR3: CASSPSGDRVYEQYF
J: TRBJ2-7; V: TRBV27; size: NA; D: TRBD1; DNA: TGTGCCAGCAGTTTACGGGACAGGGGCTATACCTACGAGCAGTACTTC; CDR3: CASSLRDRGYTYEQYF
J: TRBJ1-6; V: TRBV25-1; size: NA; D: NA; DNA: TGTGCCAGCAGGGAAACAGGGAAGAATTCACCCCTCCACTTT; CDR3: CASRETGKNSPLHF
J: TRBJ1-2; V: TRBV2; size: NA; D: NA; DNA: TGTGCCAGCAGTGATTACCAAGGAGACGGCTACACCTTC; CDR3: CASSDYQGDGYTF
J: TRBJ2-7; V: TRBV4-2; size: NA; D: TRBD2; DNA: TGTGCCAGCAGCCCCCCGGGACTAGCGGGAGACTACGAGCAGTACTTC; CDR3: CASSPPGLAGDYEQYF
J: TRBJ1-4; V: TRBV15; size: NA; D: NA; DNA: TGTGCCACCAGCAACTGGACAGTGAATGAAAAACTGTTTTTT; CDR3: CATSNWTVNEKLFF
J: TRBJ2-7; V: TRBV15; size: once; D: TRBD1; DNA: TGTGCCACCAGCAGTCTTTCCGGGACAGTCTACGAGCAGTACTTC; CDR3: CATSSLSGTVYEQYF
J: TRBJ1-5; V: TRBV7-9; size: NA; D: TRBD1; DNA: TGTGCCAGCAGCTTAGACCAGGGGGTAAATCAGCCCCAGCATTTT; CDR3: CASSLDQGVNQPQHF
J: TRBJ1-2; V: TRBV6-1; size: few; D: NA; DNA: TGTGCCAGCAGTGACATGATTCAGGGTAACTATGGCTACACCTTC; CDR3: CASSDMIQGNYGYTF
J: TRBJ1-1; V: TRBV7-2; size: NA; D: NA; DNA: TGTGCCAGCAGCGAGAGGCGTCGGGGAAACACTGAAGCTTTCTTT; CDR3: CASSERRRGNTEAFF
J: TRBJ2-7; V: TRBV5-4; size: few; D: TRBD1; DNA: TGTGCCAGCAGCGCCGGGACAGGGCTCTACGAGCAGTACTTC; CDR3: CASSAGTGLYEQYF
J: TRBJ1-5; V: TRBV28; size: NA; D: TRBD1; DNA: TGTGCCAGCAGGACAGGGAGTGCTCAGCCCCAGCATTTT; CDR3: CASRTGSAQPQHF
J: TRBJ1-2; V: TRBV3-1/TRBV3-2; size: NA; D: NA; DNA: TGTGCCAGCAGCCACACTGGACTCAACTATGGCTACACCTTC; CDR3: CASSHTGLNYGYTF
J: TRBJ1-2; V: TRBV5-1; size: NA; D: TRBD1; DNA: TGCGCCAGCAGCCGTGGACAGGGGTTTGGCTACACCTTC; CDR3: CASSRGQGFGYTF
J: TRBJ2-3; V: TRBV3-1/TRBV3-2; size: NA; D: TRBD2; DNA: TGTGCCAGCAGCCATGATTTACTAGCGGGAGGGTTTTATACGCAGTATTTT; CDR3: CASSHDLLAGGFYTQYF
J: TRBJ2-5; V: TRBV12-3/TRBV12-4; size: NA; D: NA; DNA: TGTGCCAGCAGTTTAATGGGCCTGGAGACCCAGTACTTC; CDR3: CASSLMGLETQYF
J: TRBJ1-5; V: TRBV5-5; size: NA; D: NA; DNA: TGTGCCAGCAGCTCCGGACACCTAGGATGGGGTAGCAATCAGCCCCAGCATTTT; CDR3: CASSSGHLGWGSNQPQHF
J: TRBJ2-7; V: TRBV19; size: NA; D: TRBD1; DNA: TGTGCCAGTAGTCGGACAGGGGCCGCCTACGAGCAGTACTTC; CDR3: CASSRTGAAYEQYF
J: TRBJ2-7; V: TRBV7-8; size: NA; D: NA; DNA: TGTGCCAGCAGCACATCCCCGAGGCAAACCTACGAGCAGTACTTC; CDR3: CASSTSPRQTYEQYF